Reported below is one T cell receptor (beta chain). The data were taken from a study of cytomegalovirus exposure and HLA in healthy donors. This CDR3 has 13 residues. V was clipped by 2 bases and J by 3 bases; unmatched bases: 1. CDR1 is SGHTA and CDR2 is FQGNSA in the germline V gene. Data came from immunoSEQ multiplex PCR; TCRdb stores just in-frame clones and leaves some out. This sample yields hundreds of thousands of clones, of which around 86% are seen a single time; approximately 2% belongs to the top ten. The rearrangement joins TRBV7-2 to TRBJ2-7, with 7 bases fitting TRBD1. The specimen sequenced was PBMCs. The receptor's source is a woman between 18 and 30 years old in good health and CMV-seropositive. DNA of the CDR3: TGTGCCAGCAGCTTATCAGGGGGCTACGAGCAGTACTTC. Protein product: CASSLSGGYEQYF.